One sample yielded the 25 T cell receptor beta chains listed below, sequenced in a study of T cells after yellow fever vaccination. TCRdb fed the 5' RACE reads into MiXCR, producing one record per CDR3 protein. Here the sample spans some 300,000 distinct CDR3 sequences, 8.7% being singletons. The source material was CD4+ T cells sorted from PBMCs, sampled 5 days after the yellow fever booster vaccination. The receptors shown here come from a man in his late teens or twenties who received the YFV17D yellow fever vaccine.

The genes are TRBV7-2 and TRBJ2-1; 8 positions match TRBD2. CDR3 length equals 14 residues. With V trimmed by 6 bases and J by 7 bases, 8 bases remained unmatched. Germline lookup yields CDR1 SGHTA and CDR2 FQGNSA. The CDR3 DNA reads as TGTGCCAGCAGGCCCCGGGGGGGGGATAATGAGCAGTTCTTC. Its protein product is CASRPRGGDNEQFF.

In this sample, this clonotype turned up a few times. This sequence joins TRBV11-2 and TRBJ2-1, with a weak D call TRBD1 (6 bases). Germline V gene sequence: CDR1 SGHAT, CDR2 FQNNGV. This CDR3 has 15 residues. The V gene lost 6 bases and the J gene lost 5 bases, with 17 bases spanning the gap. This CDR3 reads CASRTIGTLNNEQFF. CDR3 nucleotides: TGTGCCAGCAGGACGATCGGGACACTTAACAATGAGCAGTTCTTC.

With respect to this clonotype: The junction departs from the called germline gene at one end, perhaps through a read error. The chain has TRBV7-3 and TRBJ2-6; TRBD1 is a possible D gene (5 bases). CDR3 length: 14 amino acids. In germline, CDR1 is SGHTA, CDR2 FQGTGA. CDR3 protein: CASSLSSGANVLSF. The CDR3 nucleotides read TGTGCCAGCAGCCTTTCCTCTGGGGCCAACGTCCTGAGTTTC.

This clonotype turned up a few times. The chain uses TRBV4-3 and TRBJ2-1; possibly TRBD2 for D (5 bases). The CDR3 sequence is 14 residues long. The germline gives CDR1 LGHNA, CDR2 YSLEER. Trimming shortened V by 0 bases and J by 7 bases, and 10 bases separated the two germline ends. CDR3 in amino acids: CASSQELAQNEQFF. Written as DNA, the CDR3 is TGCGCCAGCAGCCAAGAGCTAGCCCAGAATGAGCAGTTCTTC.

The chain links TRBV9 to TRBJ2-6; 13 bases are a match to TRBD2. J was trimmed by 2 bases and V by 1 base; bases with no gene match: 6. The CDR3 covers 19 residues. From germline, CDR1 is SGDLS and CDR2 YYNGEE. DNA for the CDR3: TGTGCCAGCAGCGTAACCCTACTAGCGGGGGGGGCTGGGGCCAACGTCCTGACTTTC. The encoded protein is CASSVTLLAGGAGANVLTF.

The chain recombines TRBV30 with TRBJ1-1, with 7 bases fitting TRBD1. CDR3 length: 15 residues. V lost 2 bases and J lost 7; bases outside the gene matches: 13. CDR1 is GTSNPN, CDR2 SVGIG, per germline (reference sequence). CDR3 residues: CAWSRYGRDRDEAFF. In DNA, the CDR3 is TGTGCCTGGAGTAGGTATGGTAGAGACAGGGATGAAGCTTTCTTT.

V gene TRBV5-1 combines with J gene TRBJ2-7, with D uncertain. The germline V gene has CDR1 SGHRS and CDR2 YFSETQ. V lost 0 bases and J lost 1, with 8 bases in between. The CDR3 has 14 amino acids. The CDR3 here is CASSLAWGSYEQYF. The CDR3 DNA reads TGCGCCAGCAGCTTGGCCTGGGGATCCTACGAGCAGTACTTC.

This clonotype has just a few counts. This chain links TRBV6-5 with TRBJ1-2, with 7 nucleotides matching TRBD1. The germline gives CDR1 MNHEY, CDR2 SVGAGI. Trimming removed 5 bases from V and 8 bases from J; junction bases left unmatched: 5. This CDR3 is 12 amino acids long. CDR3 amino acids: CASSTPTGGYTF. DNA of the CDR3: TGTGCCAGCAGTACCCCGACAGGGGGCTACACCTTC.

This clonotype is a singleton in its sample. A much larger clone sits a single nucleotide away, making a read error possible. The chain couples TRBV20-1 to TRBJ2-3, with D perhaps given as TRBD1 or TRBD2 (6 bases each). The V end was cut by 3 bases, the J end by 4 bases, with 11 bases between. CDR3 length: 13 residues. Germline CDR1 and CDR2: DFQATT and SNEGSKA (reference sequence). The CDR3: CSARWGASDTQYF. CDR3 in DNA: TGCAGTGCTAGGTGGGGGGCCTCAGATACGCAGTATTTT.

There are many counts of this clonotype. The chain couples TRBV14 to TRBJ1-2; D not resolved. V lost 1 base, J lost 0 bases, and 9 bases lay in between. The CDR3 has 15 amino acids. Germline V gene sequence: CDR1 SGHDN, CDR2 FVKESK. CDR3 nucleotide sequence: TGTGCCAGCAGCCAAGTCCCGCTGACTAACTATGGCTACACCTTC. It is translated as CASSQVPLTNYGYTF.

This clonotype was picked up many times. Written as DNA, the CDR3 is TGCGCCAGCAGCGTGGAGGGGGGTCTGAACACTGAAGCTTTCTTT. Protein: CASSVEGGLNTEAFF. The gene calls are TRBV5-1 and TRBJ1-1; possibly TRBD1 for D (6 bases). CDR1 and CDR2 from the germline V gene are SGHRS and YFSETQ. The CDR3 covers 15 residues. Trimming pared 4 bases from V and 0 bases from J, leaving 13 bases between.

The V and J genes are TRBV5-5 and TRBJ1-1; no clear D gene. Trimming took 3 bases from V and 7 from J, leaving 10 bases between them. Germline CDR1 and CDR2: SGHKS and YYEKEE (reference sequence). The CDR3 is 12 amino acids. Here the CDR3 DNA reads TGTGCCAGCAGCTCAAATCCGGTTGAAGCTTTCTTT. This gives the protein CASSSNPVEAFF.

This clonotype was recorded at least ten times. CDR3 sequence: CATLGLGGKGNTEAFF. For the CDR3, the DNA is TGTGCCACCCTTGGGCTAGGGGGTAAGGGCAACACTGAAGCTTTCTTT. V gene TRBV6-5 combines with J gene TRBJ1-1, with D possibly being TRBD1 (6 bases). Germline V lookup: CDR1 MNHEY, CDR2 SVGAGI. V lost 10 bases, J lost 2 bases, and 23 bases lay in between. This CDR3 has 16 residues.

This clonotype was counted a few times. This rearrangement joins TRBV29-1 to TRBJ1-2; tentatively, D is TRBD1 (5 bases). Trimming cost V 5 bases and J 4 bases, with 11 bases left between them. Germline V gene sequence: CDR1 SQVTM, CDR2 ANQGSEA. CDR3 length equals 12 residues. CDR3 protein: CSVRGVAYGYTF. The CDR3 nucleotides read TGCAGCGTTCGGGGGGTAGCCTATGGCTACACCTTC.

The rearrangement links TRBV7-8 to TRBJ2-3, with D possibly matching TRBD1 (6 bases). The CDR3 is made up of 15 amino acids. V gave up 3 bases and J gave up 3 bases, with 13 bases separating them. The V gene's germline CDR1 is SGHVS and CDR2 FQNEAQ. In DNA form, the CDR3 reads TGTGCCAGCAGCTTTTTGGGGGCGCTTACAGATACGCAGTATTTT. Amino acids: CASSFLGALTDTQYF.

This clonotype has a handful of counts. This chain links TRBV2 with TRBJ1-5, with no clear D. Germline V gives CDR1 SNHLY, CDR2 FYNNEI. V dropped 7 bases and J dropped 4 bases, with 17 bases sitting between them. This CDR3 contains 15 residues. The CDR3 is CASKGDNMGNQPQHF. CDR3 nucleotide sequence: TGTGCCAGCAAGGGCGACAACATGGGGAATCAGCCCCAGCATTTT.

V is TRBV5-1 and J is TRBJ1-2; 7 nucleotides line up with TRBD1. Germline-derived CDR1 and CDR2 are SGHRS and YFSETQ. V shed 0 bases, J shed 4 bases, and the junction held 6 bases outside the gene matches. The CDR3 is 15 residues long. CDR3 in DNA: TGCGCCAGCAGCTTGGGGGAACAGGGGTTCTATGGCTACACCTTC. Translation gives CASSLGEQGFYGYTF. The whole variable domain, filled in from reference TRBV5-1 and TRBJ1-2, reads KAGVTQTPRYLIKTRGQQVTLSCSPISGHRSVSWYQQTPGQGLQFLFEYFSETQRNKGNFPGRFSGRQFSNSRSEMNVSTLELGDSALYLCASSLGEQGFYGYTFGSGTRLTVV.

This clonotype was seen a few times. V is TRBV3-1 and J is TRBJ1-1; a possible D gene is TRBD1 (5 bases). V was cut by 6 bases and J by 1 base, with 12 bases left in between. CDR3 length: 14 amino acids. Germline V lookup: CDR1 LGHDT, CDR2 YNNKEL (reference sequence). CDR3 in DNA: TGTGCCAGCAGTCCGAGGACACCGAACACTGAAGCTTTCTTT. This encodes CASSPRTPNTEAFF. Combining the CDR3 with reference TRBV3-1 and TRBJ1-1 gives the whole variable domain DTAVSQTPKYLVTQMGNDKSIKCEQNLGHDTMYWYKQDSKKFLKIMFSYNNKELIINETVPNRFSPKSPDKAHLNLHINSLELGDSAVYFCASSPRTPNTEAFFGQGTRLTVV.

This chain links TRBV6-5 with TRBJ2-5; 7 bases match TRBD2. V gave up 1 base and J gave up 5 bases; unmatched junction bases: 13. The CDR3 runs to 17 residues. The germline gives CDR1 MNHEY, CDR2 SVGAGI. The CDR3 here is CASSYLKGRAASETQYF. CDR3 nucleotides: TGTGCCAGCAGTTACTTGAAAGGGAGGGCCGCCTCGGAGACCCAGTACTTC.

In its sample, this clonotype was seen a few times. The chain links TRBV9 to TRBJ2-1; possible D gene TRBD1, 7 bases. The CDR3 runs 16 residues. Germline CDR1 and CDR2: SGDLS and YYNGEE. V lost 4 bases to trimming and J lost 0 bases, with 14 bases between them. The CDR3 loop is CASSTAGGSSYNEQFF. The CDR3 DNA reads TGTGCCAGCAGCACGGCAGGGGGGAGCTCCTACAATGAGCAGTTCTTC.

The chain combines TRBV6-5 with TRBJ2-3; 11 bases align to TRBD1. Germline-derived CDR1 and CDR2 are MNHEY and SVGAGI. The trim removed 6 bases at V and 3 bases at J, leaving 2 bases unmatched. The CDR3 runs 14 residues. The CDR3 is CASRGDRGTDTQYF. The CDR3 DNA reads as TGTGCCAGCAGGGGGGACAGGGGGACAGATACGCAGTATTTT.

This clonotype occurred many times. V gene TRBV2 combines with J gene TRBJ2-7; D remains unclear. Trimming left V 5 bases short and J 7 bases short, with 24 bases between. The germline CDR1 and CDR2 sequences are SNHLY and FYNNEI. The CDR3 covers 16 residues. The DNA for the CDR3 is TGTGCCAGCAGTAGATCCCGCCAGGCCGGGTGGTTGGAGCAGTACTTC. It codes for CASSRSRQAGWLEQYF.

This clonotype was counted between two and nine times. The chain employs TRBV7-2 and TRBJ1-5, with 8 bases matching TRBD1. The germline gives CDR1 SGHTA, CDR2 FQGNSA. After removal of 4 bases from V and 7 bases from J, the junction contained 6 bases not matched to a gene. This CDR3 comprises 14 residues. CDR3 sequence (DNA): TGTGCCAGCAGCTCTCACAGGGGGGAACAGCCCCAGCATTTT. As protein: CASSSHRGEQPQHF.

The rearrangement joins TRBV5-1 to TRBJ1-2; D is ambiguous. The CDR3 has 15 residues. Germline V gives CDR1 SGHRS, CDR2 YFSETQ. V was trimmed by 3 bases and J by 8 bases, leaving 20 bases between them. The CDR3 sequence: CASSSSGIPDGGYTF. CDR3 DNA: TGCGCCAGCAGCTCGTCCGGGATCCCCGATGGGGGCTACACCTTC.

This rearrangement joins TRBV29-1 to TRBJ2-5; D assignment may be TRBD1 or TRBD2 (5 bases each). Per germline, CDR1 SQVTM and CDR2 ANQGSEA. V was clipped by 1 base and J by 5 bases, with 14 bases between them. This CDR3 is 14 amino acids long. The CDR3 bases are TGCAGCGTTGAAGGGGCCAGCGAGGGGGAGACCCAGTACTTC. This codes for CSVEGASEGETQYF.